The clone carrying this TCR beta chain came up many times. This entry is derived from a study of early T cells in non-severe SARS-CoV-2 infection. Attached unique molecular identifiers marked individual cDNA molecules. Via MiXCR, TCRdb re-called the 5' RACE reads, giving one row per CDR3 protein. This sample has tens of thousands of distinct CDR3 sequences; approximately 15% occur once, and the top ten carry less than 5%. The V gene end was trimmed by 5 bases and the J gene end by 4 bases; junction bases not matched to a gene: 6. Germline V lookup: CDR1 SGHVS, CDR2 FQNEAQ. The CDR3 has 14 amino acids.

The V gene is TRBV7-8, the J gene TRBJ2-7; 9 bases agree with TRBD1. The source is an adult who was a healthcare worker with PCR-confirmed SARS-CoV-2 infection or an uninfected control (not recorded which). Specimen: whole blood, collected at baseline. The CDR3 region has the DNA TGTGCCAGCAGCCACGGGACAGGGTGGTACGAGCAGTACTTC. Translating gives CASSHGTGWYEQYF.